One sample yielded the 32 T cell receptor beta chains listed below, sequenced in a study of graft-versus-host responses after intestinal transplantation. The antigens these receptors bind are not known. The protocol was immunoSEQ multiplex PCR, while the TCRdb copy is restricted to in-frame clones and leaves out a portion. The data show about 130,000 clones, about 90% seen once. Sequencing used unstimulated CD4+ T cells sorted from spleen or lymph node cells, obtained before intestinal transplant. Source of these receptors: a human donor who received an intestinal transplant.

The J gene is TRBJ2-5, the V gene TRBV15; no clear D gene. This CDR3 contains 16 residues. The germline V gene has CDR1 LNHNV and CDR2 YYDKDF (reference sequence). V dropped 3 bases and J dropped 5 bases, with 19 bases sitting between them. The DNA of the CDR3 is TGTGCCACCAGCAGGGCCGGATCCCCGGTGGGGGAGACCCAGTACTTC. The encoded protein is CATSRAGSPVGETQYF.

The chain joins TRBV4-2 to TRBJ2-7, with TRBD2 identical over 7 bases. The CDR3 runs to 14 residues. Germline CDR1 is LGHNA and CDR2 is YNFKEQ. J was trimmed by 3 bases and V by 1 base; bases with no gene match: 3. The CDR3 nucleotides are TGTGCCAGCAGCCAAGCGTCTAGCGGCTACGAGCAGTACTTC. Its translation: CASSQASSGYEQYF.

This chain uses TRBV19 with TRBJ1-2, with D maybe TRBD1 (6 bases). Germline lookup yields CDR1 LNHDA and CDR2 SQIVND (reference sequence). The ends were cut back, 6 bases at V and 3 bases at J, with 14 bases in the middle. CDR3 length: 14 amino acids. Here the CDR3 reads CASRVGGLDYGYTF. In DNA form, the CDR3 reads TGTGCCAGTAGGGTCGGGGGGCTCGACTATGGCTACACCTTC. The full variable domain, with the rest looked up from reference TRBV19 and TRBJ1-2, is DGGITQSPKYLFRKEGQNVTLSCEQNLNHDAMYWYRQDPGQGLRLIYYSQIVNDFQKGDIAEGYSVSREKKESFPLTVTSAQKNPTAFYLCASRVGGLDYGYTFGSGTRLTVV.

J is TRBJ2-1 and V is TRBV19; 9 bases line up with TRBD2. This CDR3 has 15 residues. V was pared by 4 bases and J by 1 base, with 2 bases of the junction left unmatched. CDR1 LNHDA and CDR2 SQIVND come from the germline V gene (reference sequence). The CDR3 here is CASSTTSGSYNEQFF. The CDR3, as DNA: TGTGCCAGTAGTACGACTAGCGGATCCTACAATGAGCAGTTCTTC. The full variable domain, completed using reference TRBV19 and TRBJ2-1, is DGGITQSPKYLFRKEGQNVTLSCEQNLNHDAMYWYRQDPGQGLRLIYYSQIVNDFQKGDIAEGYSVSREKKESFPLTVTSAQKNPTAFYLCASSTTSGSYNEQFFGPGTRLTVL.

The chain is built from TRBV6-1 and TRBJ1-1; D gene unclear. Germline V gene lookup returns CDR1 MNHNS and CDR2 SASEGT. Trimming removed 7 bases from V and 6 bases from J, with 12 bases in between. The CDR3 is 12 amino acids. The CDR3 region has the DNA TGTGCCAGCATATCACAGCTCGCTGAAGCTTTCTTT. Its protein product is CASISQLAEAFF.

The chain has TRBV18 and TRBJ1-5; D gene unclear. This CDR3 region has 16 residues. Germline CDR1 reads KGHSH; CDR2 reads LQKENI. The ends were cut back, 1 base at V and 6 bases at J, with 16 bases in the middle. CDR3 in amino acids: CASSPQRKRDGQPQHF. The CDR3 bases are TGTGCCAGCTCACCACAACGTAAGAGGGATGGTCAGCCCCAGCATTTT.

V and J are TRBV7-9 and TRBJ2-3; the D is unclear. The germline CDR1 and CDR2 sequences are SEHNR and FQNEAQ (reference sequence). V dropped 7 bases and J dropped 0 bases, with 11 bases sitting between them. There are 14 residues in the CDR3. The CDR3 loop reads CASNDGPSTDTQYF. CDR3 sequence (DNA): TGTGCCAGCAATGACGGGCCTAGCACAGATACGCAGTATTTT.

The rearrangement links TRBV5-1 to TRBJ1-1; no definite D call. This CDR3 has 16 residues. The germline V gene has CDR1 SGHRS and CDR2 YFSETQ. V was shortened by 0 bases and J by 3 bases, with 15 bases between the two germline ends. In nucleotides, the CDR3 is TGCGCCAGCAGCTTGGGGTCAGGCTTTTGGGACACTGAAGCTTTCTTT. It codes for CASSLGSGFWDTEAFF.

The chain employs TRBV28 and TRBJ2-1, with 11 bases matching TRBD2. From germline, CDR1 is MDHEN and CDR2 SYDVKM. This CDR3 is built from 16 residues. Trimming at V came to 0 bases and at J to 4 bases, leaving 2 bases not matched to a gene. Here the CDR3 reads CASSLWGLADYNEQFF. The CDR3 coding sequence is TGTGCCAGCAGTTTATGGGGACTAGCGGATTACAATGAGCAGTTCTTC. The whole variable domain, filled in from reference TRBV28 and TRBJ2-1, reads DVKVTQSSRYLVKRTGEKVFLECVQDMDHENMFWYRQDPGLGLRLIYFSYDVKMKEKGDIPEGYSVSREKKERFSLILESASTNQTSMYLCASSLWGLADYNEQFFGPGTRLTVL.

The chain joins TRBV2 to TRBJ2-4, with D perhaps matching TRBD2 (5 bases). V lost 4 bases and J 2 bases, leaving 12 bases between the germline ends. Germline CDR1 and CDR2: SNHLY and FYNNEI. The CDR3 is made up of 15 amino acids. Here the CDR3 reads CASSGLLASKNIQYF. In DNA, the CDR3 is TGTGCCAGCAGTGGGCTTCTAGCATCCAAAAACATTCAGTACTTC.

The chain employs TRBV1 and TRBJ2-5; the table assigns TRBD2, which was not confirmed against the DNA. TRBV1 is annotated as a pseudogene. The CDR3 totals 17 residues. The CDR3 loop is CTSPQSGLAGVQETQYF. The CDR3 DNA reads TGCACCAGCCCACAAAGCGGACTAGCGGGAGTCCAAGAGACCCAGTACTTC.

The V gene is TRBV28, the J gene TRBJ2-1; no reliable D call. The germline gives CDR1 MDHEN, CDR2 SYDVKM. V lost 3 bases and J lost 2, with 5 bases in between. The CDR3 has 13 residues. The CDR3 protein is CASSFQAYNEQFF. In DNA, the CDR3 is TGTGCCAGCAGTTTTCAGGCCTACAATGAGCAGTTCTTC. The full variable domain, completed using reference TRBV28 and TRBJ2-1, is DVKVTQSSRYLVKRTGEKVFLECVQDMDHENMFWYRQDPGLGLRLIYFSYDVKMKEKGDIPEGYSVSREKKERFSLILESASTNQTSMYLCASSFQAYNEQFFGPGTRLTVL.

This chain connects TRBV4-2 to TRBJ1-2; 10 bases line up with TRBD1. The junction had 6 bases not matched to a gene; V was cut back by 1 base and J by 7 bases. The CDR3 is made up of 15 amino acids. Germline-derived CDR1 and CDR2 are LGHNA and YNFKEQ. CDR3 in amino acids: CASSQARQGAGGYTF. The CDR3 DNA reads TGTGCCAGCAGCCAAGCCCGACAGGGGGCGGGTGGCTACACCTTC.

As regards this clone: Other DNA variants within this sample encode the same CDR3. The CDR3 DNA is TGTGCCATCAATAGGGGAGATGGTAACGAGCAGTACTTC. This codes for CAINRGDGNEQYF. The V gene is TRBV10-3, the J gene TRBJ2-7; either TRBD1 or TRBD2 may fit D (5 bases each). The CDR3 is 13 residues long. Germline V CDR1 and CDR2: ENHRY, SYGVKD. The V gene lost 7 bases and the J gene lost 5 bases, with 15 bases spanning the gap.

The rearrangement links TRBV7-6 to TRBJ2-3; the D gene is possibly TRBD2 (6 bases). The V end lost 4 bases, the J end lost 4 bases, and 12 bases lay between the germline ends. The V gene's germline CDR1 is SGHVS and CDR2 FNYEAQ. This CDR3 spans 14 amino acids. Written as DNA, the CDR3 is TGTGCCAGCAGCTCTTTAGGAGGGGCAGATACGCAGTATTTT. As protein: CASSSLGGADTQYF.

CDR3: CASSLEGSPLYGYTF. CDR3 bases: TGTGCCAGCAGTTTAGAGGGATCCCCTCTCTATGGCTACACCTTC. The chain joins TRBV27 to TRBJ1-2, with unresolved D. Germline V lookup: CDR1 MNHEY, CDR2 SMNVEV (reference sequence). V lost 2 bases and J lost 4, with 14 bases in between. The CDR3 runs 15 residues.

The CDR3 coding sequence is TGTGCCTGGAGTGGAGGGGGCTGGGACGAGCAGTACTTC. Translation gives CAWSGGGWDEQYF. The chain links TRBV30 to TRBJ2-7; TRBD1 matches at 7 bases. With 1 base clipped from V and 5 bases from J, the junction kept 5 bases outside the gene matches. Germline CDR1 and CDR2: GTSNPN and SVGIG (reference sequence). This CDR3 region has 13 residues.

The rearrangement uses TRBV7-2 and TRBJ1-2, with D possibly TRBD1 on 6 matching bases. In germline, CDR1 is SGHTA, CDR2 FQGNSA. The CDR3 covers 13 residues. Trimming removed 3 bases from V and 8 bases from J, with 13 bases in between. The CDR3 here is CASSFVTGQGYTF. The CDR3 DNA is TGTGCCAGCAGCTTCGTTACGGGACAAGGCTACACCTTC.

This clone was observed once. The chain couples TRBV5-1 to TRBJ1-2; D possibly corresponds to TRBD1 (5 bases). Germline assignment: CDR1 SGHRS and CDR2 YFSETQ. The V and J ends lost 2 bases and 8 bases respectively, with 10 bases between them. This CDR3 comprises 12 residues. CDR3 sequence: CASSLPGSGYTF. The CDR3 nucleotides read TGCGCCAGCAGCTTACCAGGGTCAGGCTACACCTTC.

CDR3 coding DNA: TGCGCCAGCAGTGGCCAGGCAAATCAGCCCCAGCATTTT. Protein product: CASSGQANQPQHF. This chain uses TRBV10-2 with TRBJ1-5; D gene unclear. V lost 4 bases and J 4 bases, leaving 8 bases between the germline ends. The CDR3 extends over 13 amino acids. CDR1 and CDR2 (germline): WSHSY, SAAADI.

This rearrangement joins TRBV7-8 to TRBJ2-3; 9 bases match TRBD2. Germline V lookup: CDR1 SGHVS, CDR2 FQNEAQ. CDR3 size: 16 residues. V trimming: 5 bases; J trimming: 3 bases; junction bases outside the gene matches: 9. The CDR3 region is CASSIGTSRPTDTQYF. CDR3 sequence (DNA): TGTGCCAGCAGCATCGGGACTAGCCGTCCTACAGATACGCAGTATTTT.

The rearrangement links TRBV19 to TRBJ2-1; D not certain. The V and J ends lost 2 bases and 0 bases respectively, with 11 bases between them. This CDR3 has 16 amino acids. Germline CDR1 and CDR2: LNHDA and SQIVND (reference sequence). Here the CDR3 reads CASSIRRTHSYNEQFF. The CDR3, as DNA: TGTGCCAGTAGTATAAGAAGGACCCACTCCTACAATGAGCAGTTCTTC.

The chain is built from TRBV29-1 and TRBJ2-3; 7 bases fit TRBD1. The CDR3 extends over 11 amino acids. Germline lookup yields CDR1 SQVTM and CDR2 ANQGSEA. V shed 4 bases, J shed 7 bases, and the junction held 2 bases outside the gene matches. The CDR3 is CSVGQGNTQYF. The CDR3 DNA reads as TGCAGCGTTGGACAGGGCAATACGCAGTATTTT.

The CDR3 sequence: CASSPSTSGTGANVLTF. The DNA for the CDR3 is TGTGCCAGCAGCCCTTCGACTAGCGGGACTGGGGCCAACGTCCTGACTTTC. This rearrangement joins TRBV7-9 to TRBJ2-6; the match to TRBD2 covers 11 bases. The V gene's germline CDR1 is SEHNR and CDR2 FQNEAQ (reference sequence). The CDR3 contains 17 residues. V shed 5 bases and J 2 bases; nucleotides not matched to a gene: 5.

V and J are TRBV10-1 and TRBJ2-5; 10 bases align to TRBD2. Germline V lookup: CDR1 WNHNN, CDR2 SYGVQD (reference sequence). This CDR3 region has 15 residues. Unmatched junction bases numbered 10, after V lost 8 bases and J lost 4 bases. CDR3 sequence reads: CASSEGASGRETQYF. The CDR3 DNA reads TGCGCCAGCTCCGAGGGGGCTAGCGGGAGAGAGACCCAGTACTTC.

The gene calls are TRBV7-9 and TRBJ2-5; D possibly corresponds to TRBD1 (5 bases). Trimming stripped 5 bases from V and 7 bases from J, with 20 bases between. This CDR3 spans 15 amino acids. Germline V CDR1 and CDR2: SEHNR, FQNEAQ (reference sequence). The CDR3 region is CASSISQGALATQYF. CDR3 bases: TGTGCCAGCAGCATCAGCCAGGGTGCCCTGGCGACCCAGTACTTC.

The chain employs TRBV7-3 and TRBJ2-7; D not certain. Per germline, CDR1 SGHTA and CDR2 FQGTGA. V lost 2 bases and J lost 1, with 12 bases in between. The CDR3 spans 15 residues. Here the CDR3 reads CASSLGRVDSYEQYF. The CDR3 region has the DNA TGTGCCAGCAGCTTAGGACGGGTTGATTCCTACGAGCAGTACTTC.

The chain carries TRBV7-2 and TRBJ1-2; D ambiguous. Trimming cost V 0 bases and J 3 bases, with 5 bases left between them. The CDR3 spans 13 residues. Germline CDR1 and CDR2: SGHTA and FQGNSA. CDR3 nucleotide sequence: TGTGCCAGCAGCTTAGCATCATACTATGGCTACACCTTC. This gives the protein CASSLASYYGYTF.

This clone was picked up one time. The chain joins TRBV18 to TRBJ1-1; tentatively, D is TRBD1 (5 bases). V was pared by 2 bases and J by 0 bases, with 10 bases between. CDR3 size: 15 residues. CDR1 and CDR2 (germline): KGHSH, LQKENI. CDR3 nucleotide sequence: TGTGCCAGCTCACCAGCGAGGGGTCTGAACACTGAAGCTTTCTTT. Protein sequence: CASSPARGLNTEAFF.

The CDR3 DNA reads as TGTGCCAGCTCACCGGCGCTGGAGACCCAGTACTTC. Translation gives CASSPALETQYF. The chain carries TRBV18 and TRBJ2-5; no reliable D call. There are 12 residues in the CDR3. Germline V lookup: CDR1 KGHSH, CDR2 LQKENI. Trimming shortened V by 3 bases and J by 5 bases, and 7 bases separated the two germline ends.

The chain carries TRBV18 and TRBJ1-5; the D gene is possibly TRBD1 (6 bases). Trimming pared 6 bases from V and 5 bases from J, leaving 14 bases between. The germline CDR1 and CDR2 sequences are KGHSH and LQKENI. The CDR3 spans 14 residues. DNA of the CDR3: TGTGCCAGCTCTTACGGGGCAGGGGATCAGCCCCAGCATTTT. This encodes CASSYGAGDQPQHF.

This clone was detected once. The V gene is TRBV28, the J gene TRBJ1-1, with a weak D call TRBD1 (6 bases). V lost 4 bases and J 14 bases, leaving 26 bases between the germline ends. The germline CDR1 and CDR2 sequences are MDHEN and SYDVKM. This CDR3 is built from 15 residues. The CDR3 region is CASSWVIVQGKILFF. The CDR3 DNA follows: TGTGCCAGCAGTTGGGTAATCGTCCAGGGGAAAATTCTCTTCTTT. The full variable domain, rest sourced from reference TRBV28 and TRBJ1-1, is DVKVTQSSRYLVKRTGEKVFLECVQDMDHENMFWYRQDPGLGLRLIYFSYDVKMKEKGDIPEGYSVSREKKERFSLILESASTNQTSMYLCASSWVIVQGKILFFGQGTRLTVV.